This T cell receptor (beta chain) was sequenced during a study of T cell responses to AZD1222 COVID-19 vaccine. Study-level results: Baseline seropositivity occurred in only 5 to 7 AZD1222 recipients. After the peak T cell response, and only then, were repertoires sampled.

Libraries were prepared by immunoSEQ multiplex PCR; TCRdb keeps only in-frame clonotypes and omits some of them. The data show fewer than 150,000 clones, 90% to 95% seen once. In the case of this clone: Its matching antigen is unknown.

After removal of 0 bases from V and 4 bases from J, the junction contained 5 bases not matched to a gene. CDR3 size: 16 residues. Per germline, CDR1 GTSNPN and CDR2 SVGIG (reference sequence). The source material was peripheral blood, sampled 28 days after the second AZD1222 dose. The chain carries TRBV30 and TRBJ2-2; TRBD2 agrees at 10 bases. The clonotype comes from an adult who received the AZD1222 COVID-19 vaccine. The CDR3, as DNA: TGTGCCTGGAGTGTTCGAGCGGGAGGGTCCACCGGGGAGCTGTTTTTT. Translating gives CAWSVRAGGSTGELFF.